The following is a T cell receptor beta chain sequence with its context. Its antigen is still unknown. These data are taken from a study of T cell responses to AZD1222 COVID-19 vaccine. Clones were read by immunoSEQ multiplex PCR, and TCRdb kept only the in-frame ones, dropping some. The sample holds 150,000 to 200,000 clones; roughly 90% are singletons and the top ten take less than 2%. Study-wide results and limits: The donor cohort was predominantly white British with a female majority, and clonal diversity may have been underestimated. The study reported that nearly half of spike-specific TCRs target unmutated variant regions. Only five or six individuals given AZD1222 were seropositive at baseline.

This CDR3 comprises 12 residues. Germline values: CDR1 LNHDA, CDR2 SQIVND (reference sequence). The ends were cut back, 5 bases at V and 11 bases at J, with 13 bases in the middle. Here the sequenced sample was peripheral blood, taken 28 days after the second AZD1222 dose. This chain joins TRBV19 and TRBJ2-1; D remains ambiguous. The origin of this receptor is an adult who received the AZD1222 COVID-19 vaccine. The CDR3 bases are TGTGCCAGTAGTCAATGGACGAGAAAGCAGTTCTTC. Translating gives CASSQWTRKQFF.